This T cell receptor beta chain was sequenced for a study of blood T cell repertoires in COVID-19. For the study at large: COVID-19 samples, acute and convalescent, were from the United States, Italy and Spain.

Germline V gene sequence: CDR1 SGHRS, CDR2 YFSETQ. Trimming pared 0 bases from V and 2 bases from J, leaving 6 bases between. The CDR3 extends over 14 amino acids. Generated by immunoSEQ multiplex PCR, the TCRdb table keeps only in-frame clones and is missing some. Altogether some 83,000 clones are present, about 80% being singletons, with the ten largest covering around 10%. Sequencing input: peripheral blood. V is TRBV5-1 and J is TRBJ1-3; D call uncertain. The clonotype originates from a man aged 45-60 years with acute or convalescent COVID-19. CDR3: CASSLGSAGNTIYF. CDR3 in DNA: TGCGCCAGCAGCTTGGGGAGCGCTGGAAACACCATATATTTT.